Following are 29 T cell receptor beta chains from one sample sequenced in a study of molecular identifiers for immune sequencing clone quantification. TCRdb called the PCR reads again in MiXCR, with one record for every CDR3 protein. Among tens of thousands of distinct CDR3 sequences listed, under 30% were seen once. Material for sequencing was naive CD8+ T cells from blood, with Jurkat cell RNA spiked in. Regarding subset: FACS-sorted CD8+CD4-CCR7+CD45RA+ naive T cells. These receptors came from a human donor in good health. Some libraries in this study had Jurkat cell RNA spiked in.

Comments on this clonotype: The junction shows a germline mismatch at one end, possibly a read error. This chain connects TRBV4-3 to TRBJ2-7; 9 bases fit TRBD1. There are 14 residues in the CDR3. Germline V CDR1 and CDR2: LGHNA, YSLEER. CDR3 bases: TGCGCCCACCGCCACGGGACAGGGAGATACGCGCAGTACTTC. Protein product: CAHRHGTGRYAQYF.

This clonotype was detected many times. This chain joins TRBV7-2 and TRBJ2-1; no definite D call. From germline, CDR1 is SGHTA and CDR2 FQGNSA. The CDR3 length is 13 residues. Trimming cost V 5 bases and J 0 bases, with 5 bases left between them. The DNA for the CDR3 is TGTGCCAGCAGCCAAGACTCCTACAATGAGCAGTTCTTC. Translating gives CASSQDSYNEQFF.

V usage is TRBV4-1 and J usage is TRBJ2-1; possibly TRBD2 for D (5 bases). The CDR3 length is 17 residues. V was trimmed by 1 base and J by 0 bases, leaving 13 bases between them. Germline-derived CDR1 and CDR2 are MGHRA and YSYEKL. In DNA, the CDR3 is TGCGCCAGCAGCCAAGTCTCGGTAGCGACCTCCTACAATGAGCAGTTCTTC. Protein: CASSQVSVATSYNEQFF.

This clonotype was found many times. The V gene is TRBV4-3, the J gene TRBJ1-4; D ambiguous. The germline V and J ends were trimmed by 0 bases and 8 bases, with 10 bases remaining between them. Germline V gene lookup returns CDR1 LGHNA and CDR2 YSLEER. This CDR3 comprises 14 residues. The chain's CDR3 is CASSQERGSEKLFF. Here the CDR3 DNA reads TGCGCCAGCAGCCAAGAGAGAGGGTCCGAAAAACTGTTTTTT.

A remark on this clonotype: The germline gene is not matched at one end of the junction; a read error may be the cause. The rearrangement joins TRBV27 to TRBJ1-5, with D hard to call. Germline V gene sequence: CDR1 MNHEY, CDR2 SMNVEV (reference sequence). The CDR3 spans 14 residues. The chain's CDR3 is CVSSFQGSNQPQHF. The CDR3 region has the DNA TGTGTCAGCAGTTTCCAAGGGAGCAATCAGCCCCAGCATTTT.

This clonotype was counted at least ten times. Here the CDR3 DNA reads TGCAGTGCTTCTAGCGGGGCATCAGATACGCAGTATTTT. Translated, it gives CSASSGASDTQYF. This chain uses TRBV20-1 with TRBJ2-3; TRBD2 matches 9 bases. Trimming removed 5 bases from V and 4 bases from J; junction bases left unmatched: 4. CDR1 DFQATT and CDR2 SNEGSKA come from the germline V gene (reference sequence). CDR3 length: 13 amino acids.

The sample holds many counts of this clonotype. The chain combines TRBV5-4 with TRBJ2-3; 7 positions match TRBD2. The CDR3 has 15 amino acids. Germline trimming cut 0 bases from V and 4 bases from J; bases unmatched to any gene: 5. Germline lookup yields CDR1 SGHNT and CDR2 YYREEE (reference sequence). In DNA, the CDR3 is TGTGCCAGCAGCTTGGGCGGGGGTCAGGCAGATACGCAGTATTTT. Amino acid sequence: CASSLGGGQADTQYF.

This clonotype was observed many times. The chain employs TRBV29-1 and TRBJ1-2; TRBD1 might be the D (5 bases). V lost 6 bases and J 4 bases, leaving 12 bases between the germline ends. Germline CDR1 is SQVTM and CDR2 is ANQGSEA. This CDR3 is 12 amino acids long. The CDR3, as DNA: TGCAGCGTGACAGTTGGCACCTATGGCTACACCTTC. Its protein is CSVTVGTYGYTF.

This clonotype was seen at least ten times. The DNA for the CDR3 is TGTGCCAGCAGCTTATGGGGTCGTCCTAATGAAAAACTGTTTTTT. It translates to CASSLWGRPNEKLFF. The rearrangement uses TRBV7-2 and TRBJ1-4, with unresolved D. Trimming took off 2 bases at V and 3 bases at J, with 10 bases between the two ends. The germline V gene has CDR1 SGHTA and CDR2 FQGNSA. The CDR3 runs to 15 residues.

This clonotype came up many times. The rearrangement uses TRBV19 and TRBJ2-7, with TRBD2 identical over 8 bases. The CDR3 runs 16 residues. Trimming took 1 base from V and 2 from J; bases not matched to a gene: 7. Germline CDR1 and CDR2: LNHDA and SQIVND (reference sequence). The CDR3 sequence is CASSIASGSTTYEQYF. CDR3 DNA sequence: TGTGCCAGTAGTATAGCCAGCGGGAGTACCACCTACGAGCAGTACTTC. Based on the CDR3 plus reference TRBV19 and TRBJ2-7, the full variable domain is DGGITQSPKYLFRKEGQNVTLSCEQNLNHDAMYWYRQDPGQGLRLIYYSQIVNDFQKGDIAEGYSVSREKKESFPLTVTSAQKNPTAFYLCASSIASGSTTYEQYFGPGTRLTVT.

For this clonotype: This clone may be a read error of a much larger clone one base away. V and J are TRBV7-6 and TRBJ1-4, with no clear D. The CDR3 length is 16 residues. CDR1 and CDR2 from the germline V gene are SGHVS and FNYEAQ. CDR3 nucleotides: TGTGCCAGCAGCCCTGGGGTATGGGGATTTAATGGAAAACTGTTTTTT. It codes for CASSPGVWGFNGKLFF. Together with reference TRBV7-6 and TRBJ1-4, the CDR3 gives the full variable domain: GAGVSQSPRYKVTKRGQDVALRCDPISGHVSLYWYRQALGQGPEFLTYFNYEAQQDKSGLPNDRFSAERPEGSISTLTIQRTEQRDSAMYRCASSPGVWGFNGKLFFGSGTQLSVL.

Details on this clonotype: A much larger clone lies a single base off, so this may be a read error. The chain is built from TRBV6-5 and TRBJ1-1; possible D gene TRBD1, 5 bases. The germline gives CDR1 MNHEY, CDR2 SVGAGI. The CDR3 covers 14 residues. The DNA of the CDR3 is TGTGCCTGCAGTTACGGGGCGGGGTTCACTGAAGCTTTCTTT. Protein sequence: CACSYGAGFTEAFF.

This clonotype appeared many times. The DNA of the CDR3 is TGTGCCAGCAGTGAAGGGCGGTTAAGAAATGAAAAACTGTTTTTT. It codes for CASSEGRLRNEKLFF. V and J are TRBV2 and TRBJ1-4; no definite D call. The germline V gene has CDR1 SNHLY and CDR2 FYNNEI. V was shortened by 1 base and J by 5 bases, with 11 bases between the two germline ends. The CDR3 totals 15 residues.

Points on this clonotype: A much larger clone sits a single nucleotide away, making a read error possible. Because it lacks the conserved phenylalanine or tryptophan at the end, this CDR3 is likely a read error. The V and J genes are TRBV5-1 and TRBJ2-1; D not resolved. Germline CDR1 and CDR2: SGHRS and YFSETQ. Trimming removed 3 bases from V and 8 bases from J, with 12 bases in between. This CDR3 is 13 amino acids long. CDR3 region: CASSSPGDDEQFV. The DNA for the CDR3 is TGCGCCAGCAGCTCCCCAGGAGACGATGAGCAGTTCGTC.

V gene TRBV7-8 combines with J gene TRBJ2-7; D is perhaps TRBD1 (6 bases). The CDR3 loop spans 15 amino acids. Germline loops: CDR1 SGHVS, CDR2 FQNEAQ. Trimming shortened V by 5 bases and J by 2 bases, and 16 bases separated the two germline ends. The CDR3 sequence: CASSDLDRPTYEQYF. The CDR3 nucleotides are TGTGCCAGCAGCGATCTGGACAGACCTACCTACGAGCAGTACTTC.

At least ten counts were recorded for this clonotype. The chain combines TRBV12-3 or TRBV12-4 with TRBJ2-3, with 9 bases lining up with TRBD2. V shed 3 bases, J shed 6 bases, and the junction held 13 bases outside the gene matches. This CDR3 has 17 residues. The CDR3 DNA reads TGTGCCAGCAGTTTTCTCCCGGGTCGGCGGGAGGGGGATACGCAGTATTTT. Its protein product is CASSFLPGRREGDTQYF.

Notes on this clonotype: A read error may be the cause here, since a much bigger clone is one base away. The rearrangement joins TRBV7-9 to TRBJ1-6; 8 bases map to TRBD1. CDR1 and CDR2 (germline): SEHNR, FQNEAQ (reference sequence). CDR3 size: 14 residues. CDR3 loop: CASSPDRGNSRLHF. The CDR3 DNA is TGTGCCAGCAGCCCAGACAGGGGTAATTCACGCCTCCACTTT.

This clonotype was counted at least ten times. The chain links TRBV12-3 or TRBV12-4 to TRBJ2-7; D is uncertain. V was shortened by 6 bases and J by 3 bases, with 21 bases between the two germline ends. The CDR3 runs 16 residues. CDR3 sequence reads: CASSPPAGPPYYEQYF. The CDR3, as DNA: TGTGCCAGCAGCCCTCCCGCCGGGCCCCCCTACTACGAGCAGTACTTC.

This clonotype was recorded at least ten times. This chain joins TRBV27 and TRBJ1-5; possible D gene TRBD1, 5 bases. Trimming stripped 2 bases from V and 4 bases from J, with 9 bases between. CDR1 and CDR2 from the germline V gene are MNHEY and SMNVEV (reference sequence). The CDR3 is 14 residues long. CDR3 protein: CASSLKTANQPQHF. The CDR3 nucleotides read TGTGCCAGCAGTTTAAAGACAGCAAATCAGCCCCAGCATTTT.

This clonotype was observed many times. The DNA is left out, because the CDR3 cannot be placed on it with certainty; the CDR3 is given as TCRdb lists it. This rearrangement joins TRBV7-5 to TRBJ2-7; TRBD1 reflects the table's D call only, with no check against the DNA. TRBV7-5 is a documented pseudogene. The CDR3 is 18 amino acids in total, end residues counted. CDR3 protein: CISVPEANRQVGAYEQYF.

As to this clonotype: At one boundary the junction diverges from the germline segment, which might be a read error. V usage is TRBV7-9 and J usage is TRBJ2-7; TRBD1 matches at 9 bases. Germline-derived CDR1 and CDR2 are SEHNR and FQNEAQ (reference sequence). The CDR3 runs 16 residues. In DNA, the CDR3 is TGTGCCAGCAGCTTACTACAGGGGGCAGCCTCCTACGCGCAGTACTTC. Encoded protein: CASSLLQGAASYAQYF. The whole variable domain, filled in from reference TRBV7-9 and TRBJ2-7, reads DTGVSQNPRHKITKRGQNVTFRCDPISEHNRLYWYRQTLGQGPEFLTYFQNEAQLEKSRLLSDRFSAERPKGSFSTLEIQRTEQGDSAMYLCASSLLQGAASYAQYFGPGTRLTVT.

To note about this clonotype: This may come from a read error, since a much larger clone is one base off. J is TRBJ2-7 and V is TRBV27; 10 nucleotides line up with TRBD1. Germline CDR1 MNHEY, CDR2 SMNVEV (reference sequence). This CDR3 is 14 amino acids long. In DNA, the CDR3 is TGTACCAGCAGTTTAGTGGGACAGGGGTACGAGCAGTACTTC. Translating it yields CTSSLVGQGYEQYF.

A single count supports this clonotype. Given a much more abundant clone one base away, this may be a read error. This sequence joins TRBV13 and TRBJ2-1; 11 bases are a match to TRBD2. Germline lookup yields CDR1 PRHDT and CDR2 FYEKMQ (reference sequence). The CDR3 is 17 residues long. V trimming: 5 bases; J trimming: 5 bases; junction bases outside the gene matches: 11. This CDR3 is CASSPRARGLADNEQFF. The CDR3 DNA reads TGTGCCAGCAGCCCCCGGGCTCGGGGACTAGCGGACAATGAGCAGTTCTTC.

At least ten counts were recorded for this clonotype. The chain uses TRBV19 and TRBJ1-5; 7 nucleotides match TRBD1. Per germline, CDR1 LNHDA and CDR2 SQIVND (reference sequence). The CDR3 totals 13 residues. V shed 3 bases and J 5 bases; nucleotides not matched to a gene: 1. This CDR3 reads CASSIQGDQPQHF. CDR3 nucleotides: TGTGCCAGTAGTATCCAGGGGGATCAGCCCCAGCATTTT.

This clonotype appeared many times. The rearrangement joins TRBV3-1 to TRBJ2-7; tentative D call: TRBD2 (6 bases). There are 15 residues in the CDR3. V shed 0 bases and J shed 2 bases, with 11 bases lying between them. Germline loops: CDR1 LGHDT, CDR2 YNNKEL (reference sequence). CDR3 bases: TGTGCCAGCAGCCAAGATTTGGGAGGCCCCTACGAGCAGTACTTC. Translated, it gives CASSQDLGGPYEQYF.

In its sample, this clonotype was seen many times. This chain connects TRBV12-3 or TRBV12-4 to TRBJ2-1; TRBD1 is a possible D gene (5 bases). This CDR3 spans 16 amino acids. V lost 10 bases, J lost 7 bases, and 26 bases lay in between. In DNA form, the CDR3 reads TGTGCCACCATACCCCCGGGCAGGGCGGCTGGGAATGAGCAGTTCTTC. Protein product: CATIPPGRAAGNEQFF.

The table lists this clonotype with many counts. The chain links TRBV27 to TRBJ2-3; 9 nucleotides align to TRBD1. CDR1 and CDR2 (germline): MNHEY, SMNVEV (reference sequence). The CDR3 has 18 residues. V lost 0 bases and J lost 2; bases outside the gene matches: 9. For the CDR3, the DNA is TGTGCCAGCAGTTTATCAGGCCGGACAGGGGAACCCACAGATACGCAGTATTTT. This encodes CASSLSGRTGEPTDTQYF.

This clonotype was detected ten times or more. The chain combines TRBV5-4 with TRBJ2-3; 8 bases match TRBD1. From germline, CDR1 is SGHNT and CDR2 YYREEE (reference sequence). The CDR3 is 14 amino acids. The junction had 2 bases not matched to a gene; V was cut back by 2 bases and J by 3 bases. The DNA for the CDR3 is TGTGCCAGCAGCTTTGGACAGGGAACAGATACGCAGTATTTT. Translated: CASSFGQGTDTQYF.

With regard to this clonotype: A read error may be the cause here, since a much bigger clone is one base away. The V call is TRBV20-1, the J call TRBJ2-7, with D possibly matching TRBD1 (6 bases). CDR1 is DFQATT, CDR2 SNEGSKA, per germline (reference sequence). Trimming took off 5 bases at V and 2 bases at J, with 19 bases between the two ends. This CDR3 contains 15 residues. The CDR3 region is CSAFTGTTSPYEQYF. The CDR3 nucleotides read TGCAGTGCTTTTACCGGGACAACGAGCCCCTACGAGCAGTACTTC.